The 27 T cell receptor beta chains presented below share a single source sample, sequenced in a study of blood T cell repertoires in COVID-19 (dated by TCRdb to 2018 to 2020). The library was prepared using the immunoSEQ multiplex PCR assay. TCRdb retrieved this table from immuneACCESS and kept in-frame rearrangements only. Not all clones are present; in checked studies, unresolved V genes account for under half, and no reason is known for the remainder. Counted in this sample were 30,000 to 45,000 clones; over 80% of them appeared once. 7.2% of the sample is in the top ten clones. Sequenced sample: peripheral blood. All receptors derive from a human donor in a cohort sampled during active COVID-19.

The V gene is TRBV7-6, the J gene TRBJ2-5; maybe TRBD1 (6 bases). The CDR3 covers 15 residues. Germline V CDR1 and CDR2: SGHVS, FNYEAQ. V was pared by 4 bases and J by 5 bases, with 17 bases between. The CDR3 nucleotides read TGTGCCAGCAGCTCCGGGACACTGCAGGGGGAGACCCAGTACTTC. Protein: CASSSGTLQGETQYF. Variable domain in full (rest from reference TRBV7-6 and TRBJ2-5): GAGVSQSPRYKVTKRGQDVALRCDPISGHVSLYWYRQALGQGPEFLTYFNYEAQQDKSGLPNDRFSAERPEGSISTLTIQRTEQRDSAMYRCASSSGTLQGETQYFGPGTRLLVL.

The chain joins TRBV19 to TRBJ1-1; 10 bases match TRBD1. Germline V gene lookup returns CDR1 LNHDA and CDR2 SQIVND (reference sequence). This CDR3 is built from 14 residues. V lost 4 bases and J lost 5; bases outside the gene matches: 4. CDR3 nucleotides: TGTGCCAGTAGTAGACAGGGGGCGCGGACTGAAGCTTTCTTT. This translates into CASSRQGARTEAFF.

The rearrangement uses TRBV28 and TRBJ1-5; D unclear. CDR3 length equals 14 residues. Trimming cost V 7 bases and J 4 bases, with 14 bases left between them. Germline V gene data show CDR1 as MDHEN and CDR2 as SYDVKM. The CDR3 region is CASTLYMTNQPQHF. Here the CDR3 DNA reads TGTGCCAGCACGCTATACATGACTAATCAGCCCCAGCATTTT.

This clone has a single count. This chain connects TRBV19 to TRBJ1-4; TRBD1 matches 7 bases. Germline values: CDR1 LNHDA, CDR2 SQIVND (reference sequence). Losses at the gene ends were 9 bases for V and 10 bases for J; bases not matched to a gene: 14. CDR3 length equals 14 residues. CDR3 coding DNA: TGTGCCAGCAGAGGACAGGCCCTCGGGGGAAAACTGTTTTTT. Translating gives CASRGQALGGKLFF. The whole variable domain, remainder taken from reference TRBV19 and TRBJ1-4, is DGGITQSPKYLFRKEGQNVTLSCEQNLNHDAMYWYRQDPGQGLRLIYYSQIVNDFQKGDIAEGYSVSREKKESFPLTVTSAQKNPTAFYLCASRGQALGGKLFFGSGTQLSVL.

CDR3: CASSVGLGGTYEEQYF. The DNA for the CDR3 is TGTGCCAGCAGCGTAGGGCTTGGGGGGACCTACGAAGAGCAGTACTTC. V usage is TRBV9 and J usage is TRBJ2-7; D perhaps matches TRBD2 (6 bases). CDR3 length: 16 residues. V was clipped by 0 bases and J by 7 bases, with 20 bases between them. Germline CDR1 reads SGDLS; CDR2 reads YYNGEE.

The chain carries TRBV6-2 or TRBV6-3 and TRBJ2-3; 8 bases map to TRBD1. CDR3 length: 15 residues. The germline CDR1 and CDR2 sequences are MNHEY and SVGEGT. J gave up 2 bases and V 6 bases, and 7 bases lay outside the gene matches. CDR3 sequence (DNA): TGTGCCAGCAGCACCACAGGGGGTCTCACAGATACGCAGTATTTT. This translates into CASSTTGGLTDTQYF.

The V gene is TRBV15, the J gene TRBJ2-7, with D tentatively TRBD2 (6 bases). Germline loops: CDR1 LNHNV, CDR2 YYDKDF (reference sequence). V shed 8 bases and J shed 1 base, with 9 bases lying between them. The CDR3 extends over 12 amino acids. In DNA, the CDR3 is TGTGCCACCCGTGGAGGGTCCTACGAGCAGTACTTC. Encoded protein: CATRGGSYEQYF.

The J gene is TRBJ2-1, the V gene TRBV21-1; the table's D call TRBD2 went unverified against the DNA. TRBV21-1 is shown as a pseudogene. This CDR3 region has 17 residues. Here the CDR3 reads CASSKECGSGGHNEQFF. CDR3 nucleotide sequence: TGTGCCAGCAGCAAAGAATGTGGTAGCGGGGGGCATAATGAGCAGTTCTTC.

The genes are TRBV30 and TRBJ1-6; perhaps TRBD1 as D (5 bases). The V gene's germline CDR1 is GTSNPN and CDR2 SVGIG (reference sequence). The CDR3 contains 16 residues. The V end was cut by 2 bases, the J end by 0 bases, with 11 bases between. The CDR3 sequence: CAWSSNRGSYNSPLHF. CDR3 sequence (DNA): TGTGCCTGGAGTTCCAATAGGGGCTCCTATAATTCACCCCTCCACTTT.

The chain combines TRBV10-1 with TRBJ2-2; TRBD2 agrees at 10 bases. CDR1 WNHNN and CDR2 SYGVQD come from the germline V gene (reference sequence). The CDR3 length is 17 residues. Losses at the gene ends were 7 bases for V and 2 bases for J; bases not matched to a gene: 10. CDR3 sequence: CASTNPGLADNTGELFF. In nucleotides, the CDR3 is TGCGCCAGCACTAACCCCGGACTAGCGGATAACACCGGGGAGCTGTTTTTT.

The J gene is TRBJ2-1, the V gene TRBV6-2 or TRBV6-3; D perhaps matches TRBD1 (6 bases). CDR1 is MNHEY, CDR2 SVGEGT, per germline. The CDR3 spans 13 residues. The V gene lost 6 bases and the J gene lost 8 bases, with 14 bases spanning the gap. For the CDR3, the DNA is TGTGCCAGCAGCCGGGACATTCGCTATGAGCAGTTCTTC. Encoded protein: CASSRDIRYEQFF.

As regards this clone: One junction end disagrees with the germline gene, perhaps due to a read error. CDR3 DNA sequence: TGTGCCAGCAGTCCTACGGGACTACCCTCCTCCGAGCAGTACTTC. It yields the protein CASSPTGLPSSEQYF. The chain recombines TRBV14 with TRBJ2-7; TRBD2 matches 7 bases. The CDR3 covers 15 residues. Germline CDR1 is SGHDN and CDR2 is FVKESK.

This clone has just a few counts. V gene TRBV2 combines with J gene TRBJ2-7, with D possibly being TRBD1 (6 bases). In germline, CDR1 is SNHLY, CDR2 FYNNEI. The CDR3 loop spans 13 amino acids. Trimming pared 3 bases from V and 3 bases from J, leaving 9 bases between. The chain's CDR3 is CASSEWDNYEQYF. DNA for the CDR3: TGTGCCAGCAGTGAGTGGGACAACTACGAGCAGTACTTC.

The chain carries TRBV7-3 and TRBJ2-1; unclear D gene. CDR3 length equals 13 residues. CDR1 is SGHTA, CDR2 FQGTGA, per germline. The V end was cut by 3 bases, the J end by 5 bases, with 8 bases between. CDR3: CASSFQRDNEQFF. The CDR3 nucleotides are TGTGCCAGCAGCTTCCAACGCGACAATGAGCAGTTCTTC.

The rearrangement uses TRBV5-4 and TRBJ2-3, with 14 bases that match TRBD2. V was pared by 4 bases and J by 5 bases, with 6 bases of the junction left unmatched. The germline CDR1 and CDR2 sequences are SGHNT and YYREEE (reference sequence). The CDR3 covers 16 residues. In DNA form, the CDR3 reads TGTGCCAGCAGCCCGGGACTAGCGGGAGCTGGAGATACGCAGTATTTT. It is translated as CASSPGLAGAGDTQYF.

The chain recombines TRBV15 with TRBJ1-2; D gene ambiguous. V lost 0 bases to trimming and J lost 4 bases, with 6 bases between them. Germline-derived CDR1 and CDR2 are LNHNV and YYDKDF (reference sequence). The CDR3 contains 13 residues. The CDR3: CATSRDTSYGYTF. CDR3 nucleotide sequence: TGTGCCACCAGCAGAGACACCAGCTATGGCTACACCTTC.

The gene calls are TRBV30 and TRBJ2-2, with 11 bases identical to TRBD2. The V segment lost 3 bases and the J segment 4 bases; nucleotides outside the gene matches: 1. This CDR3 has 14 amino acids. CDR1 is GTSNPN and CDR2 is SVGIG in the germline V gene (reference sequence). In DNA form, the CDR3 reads TGTGCCTGGAGGGGACTAGCGGCCACCGGGGAGCTGTTTTTT. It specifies CAWRGLAATGELFF.

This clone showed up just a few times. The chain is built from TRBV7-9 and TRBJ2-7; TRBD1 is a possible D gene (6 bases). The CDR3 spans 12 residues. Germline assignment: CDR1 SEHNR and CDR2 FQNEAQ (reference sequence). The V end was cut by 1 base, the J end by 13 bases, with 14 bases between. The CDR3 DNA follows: TGTGCCAGCAGCTTAGGTTCCCGGGACACTTACTTC. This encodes CASSLGSRDTYF.

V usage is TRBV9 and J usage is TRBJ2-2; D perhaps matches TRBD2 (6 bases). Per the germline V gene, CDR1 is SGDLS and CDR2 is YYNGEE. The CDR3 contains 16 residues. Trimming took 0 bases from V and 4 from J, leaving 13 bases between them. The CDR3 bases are TGTGCCAGCAGCGTAGGGAGGGGCACCTCCACCGGGGAGCTGTTTTTT. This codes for CASSVGRGTSTGELFF. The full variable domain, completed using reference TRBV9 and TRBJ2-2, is DSGVTQTPKHLITATGQRVTLRCSPRSGDLSVYWYQQSLDQGLQFLIQYYNGEERAKGNILERFSAQQFPDLHSELNLSSLELGDSALYFCASSVGRGTSTGELFFGEGSRLTVL.

CDR3 DNA: TGTGCCAGCAGCCCCCTTCGCTACAATGAGCAGTTCTTC. Encoded protein: CASSPLRYNEQFF. The chain uses TRBV11-2 and TRBJ2-1; D remains unclear. Trimming removed 5 bases at V and 3 bases at J, with 8 bases between. CDR1 and CDR2 (germline): SGHAT, FQNNGV. The CDR3 is 13 amino acids. Full variable domain (rest looked up from reference TRBV11-2 and TRBJ2-1): EAGVAQSPRYKIIEKRQSVAFWCNPISGHATLYWYQQILGQGPKLLIQFQNNGVVDDSQLPKDRFSAERLKGVDSTLKIQPAKLEDSAVYLCASSPLRYNEQFFGPGTRLTVL.

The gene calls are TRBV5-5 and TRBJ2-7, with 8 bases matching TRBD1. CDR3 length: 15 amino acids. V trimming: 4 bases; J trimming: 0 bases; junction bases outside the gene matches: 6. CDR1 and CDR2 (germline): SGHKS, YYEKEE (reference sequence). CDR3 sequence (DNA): TGTGCCAGCAGCCCGACCGGACAGGGCTCCTACGAGCAGTACTTC. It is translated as CASSPTGQGSYEQYF.

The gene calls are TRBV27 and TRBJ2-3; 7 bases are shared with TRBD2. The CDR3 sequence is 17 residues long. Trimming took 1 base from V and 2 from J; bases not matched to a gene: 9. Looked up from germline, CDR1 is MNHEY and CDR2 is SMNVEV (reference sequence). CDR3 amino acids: CASSLFLREGTTDTQYF. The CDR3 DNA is TGTGCCAGCAGTTTATTTTTGAGGGAGGGAACCACAGATACGCAGTATTTT.

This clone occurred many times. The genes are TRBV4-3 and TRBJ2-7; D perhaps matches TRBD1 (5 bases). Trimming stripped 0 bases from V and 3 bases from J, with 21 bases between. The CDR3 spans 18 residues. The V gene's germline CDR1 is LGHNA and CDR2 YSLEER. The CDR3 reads CASSQERGHKETYYEQYF. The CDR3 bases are TGCGCCAGCAGCCAAGAAAGAGGACACAAGGAAACTTACTACGAGCAGTACTTC.

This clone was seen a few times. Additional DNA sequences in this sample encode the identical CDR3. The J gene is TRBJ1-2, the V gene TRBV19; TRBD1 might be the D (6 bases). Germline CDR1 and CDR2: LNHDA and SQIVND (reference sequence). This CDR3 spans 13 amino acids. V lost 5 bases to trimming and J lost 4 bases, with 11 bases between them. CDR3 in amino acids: CASSAQGGYGYTF. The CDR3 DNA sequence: TGTGCCAGTAGTGCACAGGGTGGCTATGGCTACACCTTC.

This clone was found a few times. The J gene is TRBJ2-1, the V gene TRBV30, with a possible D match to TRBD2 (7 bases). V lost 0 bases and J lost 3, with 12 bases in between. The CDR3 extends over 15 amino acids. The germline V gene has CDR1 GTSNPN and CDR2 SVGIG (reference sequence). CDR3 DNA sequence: TGTGCCTGGAGTGTAACGGGGGGCTTCTACAATGAGCAGTTCTTC. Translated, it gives CAWSVTGGFYNEQFF.

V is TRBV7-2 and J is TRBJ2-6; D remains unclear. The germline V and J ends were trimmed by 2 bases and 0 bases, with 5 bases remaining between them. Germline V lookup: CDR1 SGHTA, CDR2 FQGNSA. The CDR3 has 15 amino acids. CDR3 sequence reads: CASSLISSGANVLTF. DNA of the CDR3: TGTGCCAGCAGCTTAATCAGCTCTGGGGCCAACGTCCTGACTTTC.

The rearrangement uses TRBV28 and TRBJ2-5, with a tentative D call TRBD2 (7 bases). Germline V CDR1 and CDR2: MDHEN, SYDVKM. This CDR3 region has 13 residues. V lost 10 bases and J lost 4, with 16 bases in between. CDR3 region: CAIRGGVGETQYF. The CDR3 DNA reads TGTGCCATCAGAGGGGGGGTCGGAGAGACCCAGTACTTC.